The rows below give T cell receptor beta chains drawn from one sample of a study of Graves' ophthalmopathy and Graves' hyperthyroidism. TCRdb called the multiplex PCR reads again in MiXCR, with one record for every CDR3 protein. The table records 350,000 to 450,000 distinct CDR3 sequences, about 21% of them present only once. The source material was peripheral blood. These receptors were obtained from a woman aged 18-29 years with stable Graves' hyperthyroidism. Both conserved end residues are part of each CDR3.

j_gene: TRBJ1-5; v_gene: TRBV3-1; CDR3aa: CASSQGELEQPQHF
j_gene: TRBJ2-2; v_gene: TRBV7-2; CDR3aa: CASSPRNGRAPGELFF
j_gene: TRBJ2-5; v_gene: TRBV6-5; CDR3aa: CASIYSTSGSAETQYF
j_gene: TRBJ2-3; v_gene: TRBV12-3/TRBV12-4; CDR3aa: CASSFRRTQYF
j_gene: TRBJ2-7; v_gene: TRBV12-3/TRBV12-4; CDR3aa: CASSLGSTSGSDEQYF
j_gene: TRBJ2-2; v_gene: TRBV6-1; CDR3aa: CASRTIAGENTGELFF
j_gene: TRBJ1-2; v_gene: TRBV20-1; CDR3aa: CSTWRQGLRGYTF
j_gene: TRBJ2-7; v_gene: TRBV27; CDR3aa: CASSLLGADEQYF
j_gene: TRBJ1-5; v_gene: TRBV6-1; CDR3aa: CASSEATGGRQPQHF
j_gene: TRBJ2-7; v_gene: TRBV5-1; CDR3aa: CASSFRGTGGPYEQYF
j_gene: TRBJ2-5; v_gene: TRBV5-1; CDR3aa: CASGGTSGETQYF
j_gene: TRBJ2-2; v_gene: TRBV2; CDR3aa: CASGERQGATGELFF
j_gene: TRBJ2-4; v_gene: TRBV13; CDR3aa: CASKGSRLKNIQYF
j_gene: TRBJ2-2; v_gene: TRBV19; CDR3aa: CASSPSWRGANTGELFF
j_gene: TRBJ1-1; v_gene: TRBV5-1; CDR3aa: CASSLEAVSEAFF
j_gene: TRBJ1-3; v_gene: TRBV28; CDR3aa: CASSSLGQGFSGNTIYF
j_gene: TRBJ2-3; v_gene: TRBV12-3/TRBV12-4; CDR3aa: CASSLAERGSTDTQYF
j_gene: TRBJ2-7; v_gene: TRBV12-3/TRBV12-4; CDR3aa: CASSVGLGSAYEQYF
j_gene: TRBJ1-6; v_gene: TRBV6-1; CDR3aa: CASSEAASSYNSPLHF
j_gene: TRBJ2-7; v_gene: TRBV7-6; CDR3aa: CASSLGRTGPDEQYF
j_gene: TRBJ2-5; v_gene: TRBV6-4; CDR3aa: CASSEEASGQETQYF
j_gene: TRBJ1-1; v_gene: TRBV5-1; CDR3aa: CASSLDTGNPNTEAFF
j_gene: TRBJ1-1; v_gene: TRBV12-3/TRBV12-4; CDR3aa: CASILGGGAEAFF
j_gene: TRBJ2-7; v_gene: TRBV6-1; CDR3aa: CASGADRVWTYEQYF
j_gene: TRBJ2-5; v_gene: TRBV20-1; CDR3aa: CSASIASGMEYQETQYF
j_gene: TRBJ2-2; v_gene: TRBV18; CDR3aa: CASSPPSRGALGTGELFF
j_gene: TRBJ1-5; v_gene: TRBV6-1; CDR3aa: CASTSGTGNDQPQHF
j_gene: TRBJ2-7; v_gene: TRBV28; CDR3aa: CASTSGSPYEQYF
j_gene: TRBJ2-7; v_gene: TRBV25-1; CDR3aa: CASSPTGGGYEQYF
j_gene: TRBJ2-3; v_gene: TRBV6-1; CDR3aa: CASSRVGELTDTQYF